This TCR beta chain stems from a study of beta chain features in type 1 diabetes (dated by TCRdb to between 2017 and 2018). About the full investigation: No differences in mean age, gender distribution, total cell number or subset yield were found between patients and healthy donors. In the study, recently diagnosed type 1 diabetes patients and matched healthy donors were compared on the TCRB repertoires of their sorted circulating CD4+ T cell subsets. Across all samples, roughly 110,000,000 sorted cells were examined, and cell number per subset correlated strongly with RNA yield. Whereas all 30 or so donors provided naive and central memory subsets, regulatory and stem cell-like memory subsets were isolated from just 8 patients and about eight healthy donors.

Details on this clone: The antigen it recognizes is unknown. No base quality information exists; no much larger clone differs at one position.

From each donor, a single peripheral blood sample of 90 to 150 mL on average was drawn into heparinised tubes. A BD FACSAria II was used to sort naive, central memory, regulatory and stem cell-like memory CD4+ T cells with a panel that included CD45RO, CCR7, CD25, CD127, CD95 and CD27. Every sorted population had a purity above 95%. PBMCs were isolated right away by Lymphoprep density gradient centrifugation and were stained directly, without culture. So that batch effects would be minimized, each experiment stained and sorted samples in pairs, pairing one healthy donor with one patient. At the junction V is shortened by 5 bases and J by 5 bases; bases outside the gene matches: 9. Measured from the cysteine to the phenylalanine, the CDR3 is 15 residues long. The CDR3 DNA has 45 bases and is translated from base 1. The germline V gene provides CDR1 MNHNS and CDR2 SASEGT. The paper as a whole reports these results and caveats: Shorter templates might have been favored by PCR, but patient and control samples were amplified and corrected together, so both groups would have been affected equally by any skew. Fewer insertions and more nucleotide deletions at VDJ recombination sites were observed in patients with type 1 diabetes, implying thymic rearrangement abnormalities. The naive, central memory and regulatory TCRB repertoires appeared to resemble one another more closely among patients than among healthy donors. A moderate but significant shortening of TCRB CDR3 length was observed in type 1 diabetes patients in all four CD4+ subsets. Because cDNA was sequenced instead of genomic DNA, highly expressing activated cells could be over-represented, though the groups showed no difference in activation or CD3 levels. Only small numbers of individuals were included in the HLA sub-analyses, which left unresolved whether HLA type had any influence on TCRB rearrangement.

All of the isolated RNA was reverse transcribed with the High Capacity cDNA Reverse Transcription Kit, so expressed TCRB transcripts were sequenced. Deep immunoSEQ sequencing was applied to naive, central memory and regulatory T cell samples, giving an average of about 3.6 million total reads per sample. After sorted cells were lysed in RLT buffer, RNA was extracted with DNase-treated RNeasy Micro or Mini kits, with the choice depending on cell number. Each cell subset was processed on its own to prevent cross-contamination, while patient and healthy donor samples were processed together. The immunoSEQ multiplex PCR was used to amplify TCRB sequences from cDNA, yielding 87-bp fragments that span the CDR3 region. Sequencing of the amplicons was performed on the Illumina HiSeq platform. Regarding the original processing steps: PCR bias was computationally corrected using synthetic template baselines, reads within Hamming distance 2 were collapsed, and singletons that could not be merged were discarded. By aligning reads against IMGT, V, D and J genes, CDR3 length, and insertions or deletions at six rearrangement sites were assigned. Within each subset, clonotype counts were normalized to sorted cell number, and only after that were true diversity and Gini coefficients computed with the tcR R package. Repertoire sharing was quantified using the overlap coefficient calculated on TCRB nucleotide sequences. TCRdb took this table from immuneACCESS and kept in-frame rearrangements with V and J called. Such tables lack part of the clones; where checked against another copy, unresolved V genes explain under half of the gap, and the rest is unexplained. From that table come the V and J calls and clone size; the DNA was used to work out D and trimming. Across this sample there are almost 350,000 clones, with roughly 8% seen only once. The top ten clones comprise less than 0.5% of the sample.

The chain couples TRBV6-1 to TRBJ2-3; 8 central bases correspond to TRBD1. The sequence came from a woman in her late teens or twenties in good health. Source material: central memory CD4+ T cells from blood. The DNA sequence is TGTGCCAGCAGTTTCGCGCAGGGGGCGGGAGATACGCAGTATTTT. Its protein is CASSFAQGAGDTQYF.